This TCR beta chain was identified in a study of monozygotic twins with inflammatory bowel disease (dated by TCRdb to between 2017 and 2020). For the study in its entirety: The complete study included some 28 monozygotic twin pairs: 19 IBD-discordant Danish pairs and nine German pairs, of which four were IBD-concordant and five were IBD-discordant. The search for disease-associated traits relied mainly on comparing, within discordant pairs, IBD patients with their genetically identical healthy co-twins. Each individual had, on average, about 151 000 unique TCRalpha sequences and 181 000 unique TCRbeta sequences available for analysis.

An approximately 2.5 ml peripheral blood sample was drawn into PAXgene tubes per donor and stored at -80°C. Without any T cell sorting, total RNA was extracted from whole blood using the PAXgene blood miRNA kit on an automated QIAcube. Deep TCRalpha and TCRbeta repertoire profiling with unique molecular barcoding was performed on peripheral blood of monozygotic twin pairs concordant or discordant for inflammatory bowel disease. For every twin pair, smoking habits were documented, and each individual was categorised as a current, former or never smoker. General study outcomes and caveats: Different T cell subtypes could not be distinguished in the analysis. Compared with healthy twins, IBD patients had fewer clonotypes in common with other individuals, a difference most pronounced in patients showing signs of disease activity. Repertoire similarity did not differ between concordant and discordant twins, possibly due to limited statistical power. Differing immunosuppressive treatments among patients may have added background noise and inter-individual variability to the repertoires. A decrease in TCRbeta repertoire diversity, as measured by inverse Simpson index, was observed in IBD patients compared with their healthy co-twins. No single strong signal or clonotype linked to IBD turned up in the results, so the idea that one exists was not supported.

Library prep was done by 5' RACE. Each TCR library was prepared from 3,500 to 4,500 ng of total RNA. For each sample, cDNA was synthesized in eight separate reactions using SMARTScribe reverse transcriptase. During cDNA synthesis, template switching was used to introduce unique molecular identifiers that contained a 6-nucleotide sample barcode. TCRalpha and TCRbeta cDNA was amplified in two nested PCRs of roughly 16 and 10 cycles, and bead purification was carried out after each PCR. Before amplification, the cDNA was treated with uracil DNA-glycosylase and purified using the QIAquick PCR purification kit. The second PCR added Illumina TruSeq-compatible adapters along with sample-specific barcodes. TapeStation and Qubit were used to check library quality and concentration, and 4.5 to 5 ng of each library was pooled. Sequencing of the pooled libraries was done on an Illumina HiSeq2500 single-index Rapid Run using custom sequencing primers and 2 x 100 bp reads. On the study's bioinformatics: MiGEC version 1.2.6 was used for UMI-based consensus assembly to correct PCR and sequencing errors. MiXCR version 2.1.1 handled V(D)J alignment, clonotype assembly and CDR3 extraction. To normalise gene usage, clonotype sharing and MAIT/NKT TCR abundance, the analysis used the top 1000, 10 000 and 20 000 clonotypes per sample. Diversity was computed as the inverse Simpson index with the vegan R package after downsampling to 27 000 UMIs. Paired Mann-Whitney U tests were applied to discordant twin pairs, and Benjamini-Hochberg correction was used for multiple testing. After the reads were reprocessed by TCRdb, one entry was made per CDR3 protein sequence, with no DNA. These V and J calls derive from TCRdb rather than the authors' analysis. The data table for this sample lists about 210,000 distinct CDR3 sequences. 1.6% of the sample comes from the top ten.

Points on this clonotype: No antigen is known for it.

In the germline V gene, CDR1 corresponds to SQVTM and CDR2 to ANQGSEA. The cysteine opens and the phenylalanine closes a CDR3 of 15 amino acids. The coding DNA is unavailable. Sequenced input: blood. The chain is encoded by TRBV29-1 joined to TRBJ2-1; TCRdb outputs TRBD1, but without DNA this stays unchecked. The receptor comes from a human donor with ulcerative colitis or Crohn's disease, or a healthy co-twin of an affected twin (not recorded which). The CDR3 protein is CSVGGGAGRINEQFF.